This record covers a single T cell receptor beta chain. Its antigen is still unknown. These data originate in a study of vaccination effects on CD4 cells after COVID-19. J gave up 4 bases and V 8 bases, and 4 bases lay outside the gene matches. CDR1 and CDR2 from the germline V gene are SGHVS and FQNEAQ. The CDR3 contains 13 residues. Points from the study as a whole: Cross-reactivity toward common cold coronaviruses was confined to only 1 of 255 vaccine-induced clones in healthy vaccinees.

Using immunoSEQ multiplex PCR, the repertoire was profiled, and TCRdb retains in-frame clones only, with some absent. Of 60,000 to 90,000 clones listed, over 70% were seen once; the top ten hold more than 1%. After expansion with viral peptide pools in the ViraFEST assay, antigen-specific CD4+ T cells were sequenced. Culture proceeded for approximately nine days, and CD4+ T cells were then isolated. Of the BNT162b2 and mRNA-1273 vaccines, participants received two doses of one or the other. The clonotype was recovered from a human donor who received a COVID-19 vaccine. The source material was CD4+ T cells from PBMCs cultured with HCoV-229E spike peptides, sampled after COVID-19 vaccination. This rearrangement joins TRBV7-8 to TRBJ2-1, with 8 bases aligning to TRBD1. The DNA of the CDR3 is TGTGCCAGCCGTCGGACAGGGTACAATGAGCAGTTCTTC. This sequence encodes CASRRTGYNEQFF.